The source of this T cell receptor beta chain is a study of shared clonotypes between healthy human individuals. As for the study in general: There were three CD4 naive, three CD4 memory, two CD8 naive and one CD8 memory plates per donor. The study, taken as a whole, reports: Rarefaction gave evidence that sorted-subset sequencing remained incomplete despite large depth.

This CDR3 region has 20 residues. The germline CDR1 and CDR2 sequences are MNHNS and SASEGT. Trimming cost V 4 bases and J 1 base, with 25 bases left between them. Comment on this clone: Its antigen is unidentified.

Measured with immunoSEQ multiplex PCR; TCRdb has only the in-frame clones, and not every one. The profile covers more than 400,000 clones, with about 96% appearing a single time and 0.055% to 0.075% taken by the ten largest. This chain joins TRBV6-1 and TRBJ2-2; possible D gene TRBD1, 6 bases. Sequenced sample: naive CD4+ T cells sorted from blood. Subset specified: CD45RA+ positively selected. The clonotype originates from a woman aged 30 to 39 in good health. This CDR3 is CASSAPQGRGFALNTGELFF. In nucleotides, the CDR3 is TGTGCCAGCAGTGCCCCCCAGGGGCGCGGGTTTGCCCTGAACACCGGGGAGCTGTTTTTT.